This is a list of T cell receptor beta chains from one sample in a study of T cell responses to AZD1222 COVID-19 vaccine. Repertoires were generated with immunoSEQ multiplex PCR, while TCRdb's copy carries only in-frame clones and drops some. Seen here are 95,000 to 150,000 clones, 70% to 90% observed once, and the top ten hold 4.5% to 6%. Sequenced material: peripheral blood, taken on day 0 of AZD1222 vaccination. These receptors were taken from an adult in good health. Both conserved end residues are part of each CDR3. A D gene is named only where the DNA matches it firmly. Expanded clones are given a class, and other clones once, few, many or no size at all.

D	size	J	V	DNA	CDR3
.	once	TRBJ2-7	TRBV2	TGTGCCAGCGACGGGAGCTCCTACGAGCAGTACTTC	CASDGSSYEQYF
.	few	TRBJ2-7	TRBV19	TGTGCCAGTAGTACCCTGGACGCGACCTACGAGCAGTACTTC	CASSTLDATYEQYF
TRBD1	.	TRBJ1-6	TRBV19	TGTGCCAGTAGTACCCAGGGGGGAGCACCTAATAATTCACCCCTCCACTTT	CASSTQGGAPNNSPLHF
TRBD1	.	TRBJ2-7	TRBV7-2	TGTGCCAGCCGGGTAGGGGGCGGAGACGAGCAGTACTTC	CASRVGGGDEQYF
TRBD1	.	TRBJ2-7	TRBV28	TGTGCCAGCAGTGGACCGGGGACAGGAAAAGTCTACGAGCAGTACTTC	CASSGPGTGKVYEQYF
.	.	TRBJ1-1	TRBV10-3	TGTGCCATCAGTGATCTGGGGGCGATTGAAGCTTTCTTT	CAISDLGAIEAFF
TRBD2	.	TRBJ2-1	TRBV3-1/TRBV3-2	TGTGCCAGCAGCCAAGATTACCCGTCTAGCGGGGGGATAAGCTCCTACAATGAGCAGTTCTTC	CASSQDYPSSGGISSYNEQFF
.	.	TRBJ2-1	TRBV6-2/TRBV6-3	TGTGCCAGCAGTTATACTAGGGAGCAGTTCTTC	CASSYTREQFF
.	once	TRBJ1-3	TRBV6-5	TGTGCCAGCAGACGGGATATCTCTGGAAACACCATATATTTT	CASRRDISGNTIYF
.	.	TRBJ2-1	TRBV29-1	TGCAGCGTCCTAACTCGCAATGAGCAGTTCTTC	CSVLTRNEQFF
.	.	TRBJ2-2	TRBV4-2	TGTGCCAGCAGCCAAGATGGAGGGGGGGCCACCGGGGAGCTGTTTTTT	CASSQDGGGATGELFF
TRBD2	once	TRBJ2-3	TRBV29-1	TGCAGCGTTCTGGGGACTAGTCGAACGCAGTATTTT	CSVLGTSRTQYF
.	.	TRBJ1-1	TRBV7-2	TGTGCCAGCAACCTCTTGATAGGCACTGAAGCTTTCTTT	CASNLLIGTEAFF
.	once	TRBJ2-2	TRBV4-3	TGCGCCAGCAGCCAAGCGGGCACTATCAACACCGGGGAGCTGTTTTTT	CASSQAGTINTGELFF
.	.	TRBJ2-1	TRBV7-2	TGTGCCAGCAGCCAAAAGGGACTCGCTAGGGGGAATGAGCAGTTCTTC	CASSQKGLARGNEQFF
.	.	TRBJ2-7	TRBV10-3	TGTGCCATCAGTGAAACAGGGAAATACGAGCAGTACTTC	CAISETGKYEQYF
.	.	TRBJ1-4	TRBV5-1	TGCGCCAGCAGCTTGGGGGACGGGCAGCGTGAAAAACTGTTTTTT	CASSLGDGQREKLFF
TRBD2	.	TRBJ2-1	TRBV6-5	TGTGCCAGCAGTTACTCCCTAGCGGACGGATACAATGAGCAGTTCTTC	CASSYSLADGYNEQFF
.	.	TRBJ1-6	TRBV12-3/TRBV12-4	TGTGCCAGCAGTTTCCCTGATTCACCCCTCCACTTT	CASSFPDSPLHF
TRBD2	.	TRBJ2-5	TRBV5-1	TGCGCCAGCAGCTCTTCCGCGGGGGGGCCGAGGATCCAAGAGACCCAGTACTTC	CASSSSAGGPRIQETQYF
.	few	TRBJ1-3	TRBV7-9	TGTGCCAGCAGCTTAGACGCTTACTCTGGAAACACCATATATTTT	CASSLDAYSGNTIYF
.	.	TRBJ1-6	TRBV5-1	TGCGCCAGCAGCTTGGGGCAGGGACCTTCACCCCTCCACTTT	CASSLGQGPSPLHF
TRBD1	.	TRBJ1-5	TRBV28	TGTGCCAGCAGCACTCCCGGGACAGGGGGCAATCAGCCCCAGCATTTT	CASSTPGTGGNQPQHF
TRBD1	.	TRBJ2-5	TRBV19	TGTGCCAGTAGTACTGCGGACAGGGAAGAGACCCAGTACTTC	CASSTADREETQYF
.	.	TRBJ2-1	TRBV7-9	TGTGCCAGCAGCTACCGACAGAATCGGTTCAATGAGCAGTTCTTC	CASSYRQNRFNEQFF
.	.	TRBJ1-1	TRBV6-5	TGTGCCAGCAGTTACTTTCCAGGCATGAACACTGAAGCTTTCTTT	CASSYFPGMNTEAFF
TRBD1	medium-sized	TRBJ2-3	TRBV9	TGTGCCAGCAGCCGGGACAGACTTGAAGATACGCAGTATTTT	CASSRDRLEDTQYF
.	.	TRBJ1-3	TRBV2	TGTGCCAGCAGTGAATTAGGAAACACCATATATTTT	CASSELGNTIYF
.	.	TRBJ2-2	TRBV9	TGTGCCAGCAGCGTAGTGTTGGCCGGGGAGCTGTTTTTT	CASSVVLAGELFF
.	.	TRBJ1-1	TRBV18	TGTGCCAGCTCACCACCGCGTGGGGGCGGCACTGAAGCTTTCTTT	CASSPPRGGGTEAFF
.	.	TRBJ2-7	TRBV12-3/TRBV12-4	TGTGCCAGCAGTCTCGGCTACGAGCAGTACTTC	CASSLGYEQYF
TRBD1	.	TRBJ2-1	TRBV14	TGTGCCAGCAGCCAAGGAGGGACAGGGTACAATGAGCAGTTCTTC	CASSQGGTGYNEQFF
.	.	TRBJ2-2	TRBV12-3/TRBV12-4	TGTGCCAGCAGTGCGCTTGCCGGGGAGCTGTTTTTT	CASSALAGELFF
.	once	TRBJ2-5	TRBV15	TGTGCCACCCGACAGGAGGACCTCCAAGAGACCCAGTACTTC	CATRQEDLQETQYF
TRBD1	.	TRBJ1-4	TRBV5-6	TGTGCCAGCAGCGTGGGGTTGCAGGGGGATGATGAAAAACTGTTTTTT	CASSVGLQGDDEKLFF
TRBD2	.	TRBJ2-3	TRBV5-4	TGTGCCAGCAGCTTGACTAGCGGGGGCACAGATACGCAGTATTTT	CASSLTSGGTDTQYF
TRBD1	.	TRBJ1-4	TRBV7-8	TGTGCCAGCAGCCCCTACAGGGGACCGAATGAAAAACTGTTTTTT	CASSPYRGPNEKLFF
TRBD1	.	TRBJ1-5	TRBV15	TGTGCCACCAAATCTCAAACAGGGGGAAGCAATCAGCCCCAGCATTTT	CATKSQTGGSNQPQHF
.	.	TRBJ1-1	TRBV5-1	TGCGCCAGCAGCTTGGGTGGGGGAGCGGACACTGAAGCTTTCTTT	CASSLGGGADTEAFF
.	once	TRBJ1-4	TRBV9	TGTGCCAGCAGCGTGGACGGGGCTAATGAAAAACTGTTTTTT	CASSVDGANEKLFF
.	few	TRBJ1-5	TRBV27	TGTGCCAGCAGTGAAAACCGGGACGCCAGCGGCAATCAGCCCCAGCATTTT	CASSENRDASGNQPQHF
.	.	TRBJ2-1	TRBV6-4	TGTGCCAGCAGTCGTCTCCTCGGGGGTGAGCAGTTCTTC	CASSRLLGGEQFF
.	.	TRBJ1-1	TRBV4-3	TGCGCCAGCAAAGGGGAAATGAACACTGAAGCTTTCTTT	CASKGEMNTEAFF
.	.	TRBJ2-3	TRBV7-2	TGTGCCAGCAGCTTACTGCGACGCGGCACAGATACGCAGTATTTT	CASSLLRRGTDTQYF
.	.	TRBJ2-3	TRBV29-1	TGCAGCGTCTCACGGGGCGAAGTAGTAGATACGCAGTATTTT	CSVSRGEVVDTQYF
TRBD1	.	TRBJ2-7	TRBV7-2	TGTGCCAGCAGCTTACAAGGGACAGGGACTGACGAGCAGTACTTC	CASSLQGTGTDEQYF
.	.	TRBJ2-5	TRBV28	TGTGCCAGCAGTTTAGACAGCAAGGGACGGCTCGTAGACAGGACCCAGTACTTC	CASSLDSKGRLVDRTQYF
.	.	TRBJ2-7	TRBV7-9	TGTGCCAGCAGCTTAGGAGGGGGCGAGCAGTACTTC	CASSLGGGEQYF